These T cell receptor beta chains were read from a single sample in a study of blood T cell repertoires in COVID-19. Sequencing was performed with immunoSEQ multiplex PCR; in TCRdb, only in-frame clones are kept and a portion is missing. Here the sample spans some 170,000 clones, around 83% being singletons. The sample comprised PBMCs or T cells enriched from blood (not recorded which). These receptor sequences come from a man in his forties or fifties who had recovered from COVID-19. The CDR3 runs from the conserved cysteine through the conserved F or W. Each record gives: D gene, clone size, V gene, CDR3 length, J gene, CDR3 protein, CDR3 DNA. A D gene is named only where the DNA matches it firmly. Some rows mark clone size as missing; the rest say once, few, many or name a class of expanded clone.

TRBD1	-	TRBV5-1	16	TRBJ1-2	CASSYTGQGFTGGYTF	TGCGCCAGCAGCTATACGGGACAGGGATTCACGGGGGGCTACACCTTC
-	-	TRBV23-1	18	TRBJ1-1	CASSQSGSQGNMNTEAFF	TGCGCCAGCAGTCAATCTGGGTCCCAGGGGAACATGAACACTGAAGCTTTCTTT
-	few	TRBV5-6	15	TRBJ1-3	CASSLANAVYGTIYF	TGTGCCAGCAGCTTGGCCAATGCAGTATACGGGACCATATATTTT
TRBD1	-	TRBV30	15	TRBJ1-1	CAWSNRGRGSTEAFF	TGTGCCTGGTCAAACAGGGGGCGGGGTAGTACTGAAGCTTTCTTT
TRBD1	-	TRBV18	14	TRBJ1-2	CASSLGDSPYGYTF	TGTGCCAGCTCACTGGGGGACAGCCCCTATGGCTACACCTTC
-	once	TRBV3-1/TRBV3-2	13	TRBJ1-2	CASSQEARGGYTF	TGTGCCAGCAGCCAAGAAGCCCGAGGGGGCTACACCTTC
-	-	TRBV5-5	18	TRBJ2-3	CASSPRGAAGVPTDTQYF	TGTGCCAGCAGCCCCCGGGGGGCGGCGGGGGTCCCCACAGATACGCAGTATTTT
TRBD1	-	TRBV27	14	TRBJ1-4	CASSRTGGGGKLFF	TGTGCCAGCAGCCGTACAGGGGGCGGGGGAAAACTGTTTTTT
-	-	TRBV6-5	14	TRBJ1-2	CASSYSTAPYGYTF	TGTGCCAGCAGTTACTCGACAGCCCCCTATGGCTACACCTTC
-	-	TRBV3-1/TRBV3-2	14	TRBJ2-3	CASRGGATSDTQYF	TGTGCCAGCAGGGGGGGGGCCACGTCAGATACGCAGTATTTT
TRBD1	-	TRBV18	15	TRBJ2-1	CASSPRQGAVNEQFF	TGTGCCAGCTCACCTAGGCAGGGGGCGGTCAATGAGCAGTTCTTC
-	-	TRBV30	14	TRBJ2-2	CAWGRGLSAGELFF	TGTGCCTGGGGACGGGGATTGAGTGCCGGGGAGCTGTTTTTT
TRBD1	few	TRBV5-8	15	TRBJ1-2	CASSLSTGGRSGYTF	TGTGCCAGCAGCCTGTCGACAGGGGGCCGTTCTGGCTACACCTTC
-	-	TRBV5-1	16	TRBJ2-7	CASGSGGLGSHYEQYF	TGCGCCAGTGGGAGTGGTGGTCTCGGAAGTCATTACGAGCAGTACTTC
-	once	TRBV3-1/TRBV3-2	14	TRBJ1-3	CASSPQGYGNTIYF	TGTGCCAGCAGCCCGCAGGGTTATGGAAACACCATATATTTT
-	-	TRBV27	12	TRBJ2-7	CARQGHYYEQYF	TGTGCCAGGCAAGGACACTACTACGAGCAGTACTTC
TRBD1	once	TRBV13	15	TRBJ2-7	CASSAPGTESYEQYF	TGTGCCAGCAGCGCCCCTGGGACAGAGTCCTACGAGCAGTACTTC
TRBD1	once	TRBV12-3/TRBV12-4	13	TRBJ1-2	CASSGQGIYGYTF	TGTGCCAGCAGCGGACAGGGGATCTATGGCTACACCTTC
-	-	TRBV28	17	TRBJ1-3	CASSLFGGAGSGNTIYF	TGTGCCAGCAGTTTATTCGGGGGAGCAGGTTCTGGAAACACCATATATTTT
-	-	TRBV6-5	15	TRBJ1-2	CASKTGPGGRYGYTF	TGTGCCAGCAAAACGGGCCCGGGGGGCCGGTATGGCTACACCTTC
-	-	TRBV4-2	16	TRBJ2-1	CASSQGGFVSYNEQFF	TGTGCCAGCAGCCAAGGAGGATTCGTCTCCTACAATGAGCAGTTCTTC
-	once	TRBV7-2	14	TRBJ1-1	CASSLVTGNTEAFF	TGTGCCAGCAGCTTAGTGACAGGGAACACTGAAGCTTTCTTT
TRBD1	-	TRBV30	16	TRBJ1-4	CAWSVLGTGANEKLFF	TGTGCCTGGAGTGTTTTAGGGACAGGGGCTAATGAAAAACTGTTTTTT
TRBD2	-	TRBV4-1	13	TRBJ2-3	CASSPVGGDTQYF	TGCGCCAGCAGCCCCGTGGGAGGGGATACGCAGTATTTT
-	-	TRBV9	17	TRBJ1-3	CASSLRQDTYSGNTIYF	TGTGCCAGCAGCCTACGACAGGACACCTACTCTGGAAACACCATATATTTT
TRBD1	-	TRBV18	13	TRBJ2-5	CASSQGQRETQYF	TGTGCCAGCTCACAGGGACAGAGGGAGACCCAGTACTTC
TRBD1	-	TRBV7-3	16	TRBJ2-1	CASSPGGRQGLNEQFF	TGTGCCAGCAGCCCAGGGGGCCGACAGGGGCTGAATGAGCAGTTCTTC
-	-	TRBV4-1	15	TRBJ2-3	CASSQGQASTDTQYF	TGCGCCAGCAGCCAAGGACAGGCTAGCACAGATACGCAGTATTTT
-	-	TRBV9	14	TRBJ1-4	CASSVGANNEKLFF	TGTGCCAGCAGCGTAGGAGCTAATAATGAAAAACTGTTTTTT
-	-	TRBV23-1	17	TRBJ1-5	CASSQSRGNYSNQPQHF	TGCGCCAGCAGTCAATCGCGAGGAAATTATAGCAATCAGCCCCAGCATTTT
-	-	TRBV7-3	14	TRBJ1-1	CASSLDSGDTEAFF	TGTGCCAGCAGCTTAGATTCGGGGGACACTGAAGCTTTCTTT
-	-	TRBV2	14	TRBJ1-2	CASSARQLNYGYTF	TGTGCCAGCAGTGCTAGACAGCTTAACTATGGCTACACCTTC